This T cell receptor beta chain was obtained from a study of shared clonotypes between healthy human individuals. General study points: Generation of non-shared clonotypes was less probable than generation of clonotypes shared by all four donors.

Replicate PCRs from sorted subsets contained about 200 ng DNA, which is some 32,000 T cell genomes. In the source study's methods: With immunoSEQ giving junction-only sequences and no quality scores, filtering differed. Only in-frame clones appear in the TCRdb table, and some are missing; sequencing was by immunoSEQ multiplex PCR. Clone size and V and J calls were adopted from that table, with D and trimming inferred from the DNA. The sample contains millions of clones, around nine tenths of which appear only once. About this clone: Its antigen is undetermined.

The CDR3 loop spans 14 amino acids. Per germline, CDR1 SGHDN and CDR2 FVKESK. Trimming removed 2 bases from V and 4 bases from J, with 11 bases in between. A split of CD4+ cells into CD45RA+ naive and CD45RA-negative memory subsets was performed. V usage is TRBV14 and J usage is TRBJ1-1, with D perhaps matching TRBD1 (6 bases). Specimen: naive CD4+ T cells sorted from blood. Subset specified: CD45RA+ positively selected. The source of this sequence is a man younger than 30 in good health. The CDR3 sequence: CASSQSGGGTEAFF. For the CDR3, the DNA is TGTGCCAGCAGCCAAAGCGGAGGGGGCACTGAAGCTTTCTTT.